A selection of T cell receptor beta chains follows, all from one sample in a study of blood T cell dynamics during melanoma immunotherapy. Some clones are missing from TCRdb's copy, which holds only in-frame ones; the method was immunoSEQ multiplex PCR. This sample has thousands of clones, with approximately 86% found just once. This sample comprised blood, obtained from a patient treated with checkpoint blockade. The receptors come from a human donor with melanoma. Both conserved end residues are part of each CDR3. Each record gives: D gene, J gene, clone size, V gene, CDR3 protein, CDR3 DNA. A D gene is named only where the DNA matches it firmly. The size field is filled for only some rows; it gives once, few, many or a size class.

TRBD2 | TRBJ2-2 | NA | TRBV5-4 | CASSPGGLVVGELFF | TGTGCCAGCAGCCCGGGGGGGCTGGTGGTCGGGGAGCTGTTTTTT
NA | TRBJ1-2 | few | TRBV4-1 | CASSQPRGGGNGYTF | TGCGCCAGCAGCCAGCCTAGGGGCGGGGGCAATGGCTACACCTTC
NA | TRBJ2-1 | NA | TRBV6-5 | CASSYSIRGGSEQFF | TGTGCCAGCAGTTACTCGATTAGGGGGGGCTCTGAGCAGTTCTTC
NA | TRBJ1-2 | NA | TRBV29-1 | CSVTGALYGYTF | TGCAGCGTTACCGGAGCTCTATATGGCTACACCTTC
NA | TRBJ2-1 | NA | TRBV11-2 | CASSPPGAYNEQFF | TGTGCCAGCAGCCCACCGGGGGCCTACAATGAGCAGTTCTTC
NA | TRBJ2-5 | NA | TRBV5-1 | CASSLGGTGETQYF | TGCGCCAGCAGCTTGGGAGGGACCGGGGAGACCCAGTACTTC
NA | TRBJ2-2 | NA | TRBV28 | CASKERRATKLFF | TGTGCCAGCAAGGAGCGACGGGCCACCAAGCTGTTTTTT
NA | TRBJ1-1 | once | TRBV2 | CASTVGRNTEAFF | TGTGCCAGCACTGTAGGAAGGAACACTGAAGCTTTCTTT
NA | TRBJ1-5 | NA | TRBV6-4 | CASSRPGGPRGNQPQHF | TGTGCCAGCAGCCGACCTGGTGGTCCCCGGGGCAATCAGCCCCAGCATTTT
TRBD2 | TRBJ2-7 | NA | TRBV11-2 | CASSSSGVEQYF | TGTGCCAGCAGCTCTAGCGGGGTCGAGCAGTACTTC
NA | TRBJ1-2 | hyperexpanded | TRBV5-1 | CASSWTAETYGYTF | TGCGCCAGCAGCTGGACCGCAGAAACCTATGGCTACACCTTC
TRBD1 | TRBJ1-2 | NA | TRBV2 | CASMGQAHLGYTF | TGTGCCAGCATGGGACAGGCCCACCTTGGCTACACCTTC
NA | TRBJ2-6 | NA | TRBV4-2 | CASSQDLGTGANVLTF | TGTGCCAGCAGCCAAGATCTGGGGACTGGGGCCAACGTCCTGACTTTC
TRBD1 | TRBJ2-5 | NA | TRBV2 | CASSGTGQETQYF | TGTGCCAGCAGTGGGACAGGTCAAGAGACCCAGTACTTC
NA | TRBJ2-7 | NA | TRBV6-5 | CASSYSGPGYEQYF | TGTGCCAGCAGTTACTCGGGTCCGGGCTACGAGCAGTACTTC
NA | TRBJ2-6 | NA | TRBV7-6 | CASSLAGGVGAGANVLTF | TGTGCCAGCAGCTTAGCGGGTGGGGTGGGTGCTGGGGCCAACGTCCTGACTTTC
NA | TRBJ2-1 | NA | TRBV5-1 | CASSLRPPGSYNEQFF | TGCGCCAGCAGCTTGAGGCCTCCGGGGTCCTACAATGAGCAGTTCTTC
TRBD1 | TRBJ1-5 | few | TRBV7-2 | CASSFDGTGGGNQPQHF | TGTGCCAGCAGCTTTGATGGGACAGGGGGAGGGAATCAGCCCCAGCATTTT
TRBD1 | TRBJ1-5 | NA | TRBV19 | CASSFLNRQGRQPQHF | TGTGCCAGTAGTTTCCTGAACCGACAGGGGCGGCAGCCCCAGCATTTT
NA | TRBJ2-2 | NA | TRBV5-1 | CASSLGYTGELFF | TGCGCCAGCAGCTTGGGCTACACCGGGGAGCTGTTTTTT
NA | TRBJ1-6 | few | TRBV5-1 | CASSGAQVDSPLHF | TGCGCCAGCAGCGGGGCACAGGTCGATTCACCCCTCCACTTT
TRBD1 | TRBJ1-1 | NA | TRBV12-5 | CASGPGTGEWGNTEAFF | TGTGCTAGTGGCCCCGGGACAGGGGAGTGGGGGAACACTGAAGCTTTCTTT
NA | TRBJ1-2 | NA | TRBV13 | CASSLWAGGDYGYTF | TGTGCCAGCAGCTTATGGGCGGGGGGCGACTATGGCTACACCTTC
TRBD2 | TRBJ2-7 | NA | TRBV9 | CASSVRAGVSYEQYF | TGTGCCAGCAGCGTACGGGCGGGGGTCTCCTACGAGCAGTACTTC
TRBD2 | TRBJ2-3 | NA | TRBV4-1 | CASSQDFLAGGPRTDTQYF | TGCGCCAGCAGCCAAGATTTCCTAGCGGGGGGGCCCCGCACAGATACGCAGTATTTT
NA | TRBJ2-1 | NA | TRBV28 | CASSLVYNEQFF | TGTGCCAGCAGTTTGGTGTACAATGAGCAGTTCTTC
NA | TRBJ1-2 | NA | TRBV27 | CASSPNSGYRNYGYTF | TGTGCCAGCAGTCCTAACAGCGGGTACAGGAACTATGGCTACACCTTC
NA | TRBJ1-6 | few | TRBV9 | CASSASGREPLHF | TGTGCCAGCAGCGCCTCCGGCCGGGAACCCCTCCACTTT
NA | TRBJ1-2 | NA | TRBV4-1 | CASSQATGYSDGYTF | TGCGCCAGCAGCCAAGCTACAGGGTACTCTGATGGCTACACCTTC
TRBD1 | TRBJ1-4 | NA | TRBV4-1 | CASSRGQESPQANEKLFF | TGCGCCAGCAGCCGGGGACAGGAAAGCCCCCAGGCTAATGAAAAACTGTTTTTT
NA | TRBJ2-2 | NA | TRBV7-8 | CASSQAGELFF | TGTGCCAGCAGCCAGGCCGGGGAGCTGTTTTTT
NA | TRBJ2-2 | NA | TRBV2 | CASSGRGESPGELFF | TGTGCCAGCAGTGGGAGGGGGGAATCCCCCGGGGAGCTGTTTTTT
NA | TRBJ1-5 | NA | TRBV27 | CASSLSGGSNQPQHF | TGTGCCAGCAGTTTATCCGGGGGTAGCAATCAGCCCCAGCATTTT
NA | TRBJ2-5 | NA | TRBV5-1 | CASSSVGLQETQYF | TGCGCCAGCAGTTCCGTTGGACTCCAAGAGACCCAGTACTTC
NA | TRBJ1-2 | NA | TRBV7-3 | CASSTRAGAPYGYTF | TGTGCCAGCAGCACCAGGGCGGGGGCCCCTTATGGCTACACCTTC
NA | TRBJ1-5 | NA | TRBV25-1 | CASSELAGHQPQHF | TGTGCCAGCAGTGAATTAGCGGGGCATCAGCCCCAGCATTTT
NA | TRBJ2-5 | NA | TRBV18 | CASSPPEGWGKETQYF | TGTGCCAGCTCACCACCGGAGGGTTGGGGAAAAGAGACCCAGTACTTC
NA | TRBJ2-7 | NA | TRBV20-1 | CSARDNYEQYF | TGCAGTGCTAGGGACAACTACGAGCAGTACTTC
TRBD2 | TRBJ2-3 | few | TRBV5-1 | CASSNFGGGNTDTQYF | TGCGCCAGCAGTAATTTTGGCGGGGGGAACACAGATACGCAGTATTTT
TRBD2 | TRBJ2-7 | NA | TRBV9 | CASKKPQTSGVYEQYF | TGTGCCAGCAAAAAACCCCAGACTAGCGGGGTTTACGAGCAGTACTTC
NA | TRBJ1-4 | NA | TRBV7-8 | CASSFNRDGGKLFF | TGTGCCAGCAGCTTTAACAGGGACGGCGGAAAACTGTTTTTT
TRBD1 | TRBJ1-2 | few | TRBV5-1 | CASSGQGYGYTF | TGCGCCAGCAGTGGACAGGGCTATGGCTACACCTTC
NA | TRBJ1-2 | NA | TRBV5-1 | CASSLEQGNYGYTF | TGCGCCAGCAGCTTGGAACAGGGTAACTATGGCTACACCTTC
NA | TRBJ2-1 | NA | TRBV13 | CASSLSQNNEQFF | TGTGCCAGCAGCTTATCTCAGAACAATGAGCAGTTCTTC
TRBD1 | TRBJ2-7 | NA | TRBV5-6 | CASSLDRGFDAYEQYF | TGTGCCAGCAGCTTGGACAGGGGGTTTGACGCCTACGAGCAGTACTTC
TRBD1 | TRBJ1-5 | NA | TRBV5-6 | CASSPGQGAPGQPQHF | TGTGCCAGCAGCCCGGGACAGGGGGCGCCAGGTCAGCCCCAGCATTTT
NA | TRBJ2-7 | once | TRBV7-2 | CASSLDETYEQYF | TGTGCCAGCAGCTTAGACGAGACCTACGAGCAGTACTTC
NA | TRBJ2-3 | NA | TRBV12-2 | CASRPPRSTLPTDTQYF | TGTGCAAGTCGCCCTCCTCGGTCCACCCTCCCCACAGATACGCAGTATTTT
NA | TRBJ1-3 | NA | TRBV5-6 | CASSHTASGNTIYF | TGTGCCAGCAGCCATACAGCCTCTGGAAACACCATATATTTT
NA | TRBJ1-2 | once | TRBV30 | CAWTPTPGHSISYGYTF | TGTGCCTGGACCCCCACTCCGGGACACTCCATTTCCTATGGCTACACCTTC
NA | TRBJ2-5 | NA | TRBV9 | CASSVGVTRETQYF | TGTGCCAGCAGCGTAGGCGTGACTAGAGAGACCCAGTACTTC
TRBD2 | TRBJ2-1 | NA | TRBV5-1 | CASSLPTVAGGPYNEQFF | TGCGCCAGCAGCTTGCCCACGGTAGCGGGGGGGCCCTACAATGAGCAGTTCTTC
NA | TRBJ2-7 | NA | TRBV5-4 | CASSLASGGRYF | TGTGCCAGCAGCTTGGCCTCCGGAGGCCGGTACTTC